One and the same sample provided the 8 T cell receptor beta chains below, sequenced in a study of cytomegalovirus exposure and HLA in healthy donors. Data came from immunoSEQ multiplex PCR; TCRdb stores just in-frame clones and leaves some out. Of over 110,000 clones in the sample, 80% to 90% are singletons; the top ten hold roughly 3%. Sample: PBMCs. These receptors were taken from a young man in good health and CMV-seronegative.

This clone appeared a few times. In nucleotides, the CDR3 is TGTGCCAGCAGTAGGGCGGGGGCCTACGAGCAGTACTTC. Amino acids: CASSRAGAYEQYF. The genes are TRBV6-5 and TRBJ2-7; the match to TRBD2 covers 7 bases. Trimming at V came to 5 bases and at J to 2 bases, leaving 3 bases not matched to a gene. This CDR3 spans 13 amino acids. CDR1 and CDR2 (germline): MNHEY, SVGAGI.

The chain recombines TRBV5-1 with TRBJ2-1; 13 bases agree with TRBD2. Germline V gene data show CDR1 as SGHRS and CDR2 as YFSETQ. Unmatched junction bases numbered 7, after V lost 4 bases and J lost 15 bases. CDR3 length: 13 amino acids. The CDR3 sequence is CASSIGTSGNRFF. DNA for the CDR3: TGCGCCAGCAGCATCGGGACTAGCGGGAACCGGTTCTTC.

CDR3 coding DNA: TGTGCTAGTGGTTTGGGACTTACAGATACGCAGTATTTT. This encodes CASGLGLTDTQYF. The chain links TRBV12-5 to TRBJ2-3, with D uncertain. The CDR3 consists of 13 residues. CDR1 and CDR2 from the germline V gene are LGHNT and FRNRAP. V gave up 1 base and J gave up 3 bases, with 5 bases separating them.

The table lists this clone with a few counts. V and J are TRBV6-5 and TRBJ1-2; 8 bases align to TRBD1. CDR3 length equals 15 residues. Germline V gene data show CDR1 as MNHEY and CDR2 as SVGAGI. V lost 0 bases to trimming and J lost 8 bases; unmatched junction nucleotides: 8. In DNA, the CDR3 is TGTGCCAGCAGTTACTCTCTGGCGACAGGGGTCGGCTACACCTTC. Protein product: CASSYSLATGVGYTF.

The CDR3, as DNA: TGTGCCAGCAGTGAACCAGGGCACTCCAATGAGCAGTTCTTC. It specifies CASSEPGHSNEQFF. The chain employs TRBV6-1 and TRBJ2-1, with D perhaps matching TRBD1 (5 bases). The CDR3 consists of 14 residues. The germline V and J ends were trimmed by 2 bases and 6 bases, with 11 bases remaining between them. Germline CDR1 is MNHNS and CDR2 is SASEGT.

For the CDR3, the DNA is TGTGCCAGCAGCCCGGGACAGGGTCCGTACGAGCAGTACTTC. It specifies CASSPGQGPYEQYF. This chain links TRBV5-4 with TRBJ2-7; 9 bases are shared with TRBD1. Germline trimming cut 4 bases from V and 4 bases from J; bases unmatched to any gene: 6. The CDR3 is made up of 14 amino acids. The germline CDR1 and CDR2 sequences are SGHNT and YYREEE (reference sequence).

This CDR3 is CASSFRGLGEQFF. CDR3 DNA: TGTGCCAGCAGCTTTAGAGGGCTAGGCGAGCAGTTCTTC. This rearrangement joins TRBV12-1 to TRBJ2-1; TRBD2 is taken as the D call from the table, unchecked against the DNA. TRBV12-1 is a listed pseudogene. The CDR3 covers 13 residues.

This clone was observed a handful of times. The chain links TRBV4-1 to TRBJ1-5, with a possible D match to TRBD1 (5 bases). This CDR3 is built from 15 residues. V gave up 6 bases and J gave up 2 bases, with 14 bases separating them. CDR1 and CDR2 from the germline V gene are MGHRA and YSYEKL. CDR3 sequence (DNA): TGCGCCAGCAGTCCAGGGTTCCTCGGCAATCAGCCCCAGCATTTT. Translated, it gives CASSPGFLGNQPQHF.